The subject of this entry is one T cell receptor (beta chain). As yet, its antigen is unknown. This sample is drawn from a study of cytomegalovirus exposure and HLA in healthy donors. Study conclusions and caveats: It was 150 or so TCR beta chains that were listed as cytomegalovirus-associated.

J was trimmed by 3 bases and V by 6 bases; bases with no gene match: 7. CDR1 MRHNA and CDR2 SNTAGT come from the germline V gene. This CDR3 has 16 amino acids. Primers for the PCR totalled 60 Vbeta and 13 Jbeta. Libraries were prepared by immunoSEQ multiplex PCR; TCRdb keeps only in-frame clonotypes and omits some of them. The data contain some 150,000 clones, 81% of them singletons. The gene calls are TRBV6-4 and TRBJ2-3; 12 bases align to TRBD2. The sequenced material came from PBMCs. The receptor was isolated from a woman aged 45 to 65 in good health and CMV-seronegative. CDR3 protein: CASRHKTSGSTDTQYF. Here the CDR3 DNA reads TGTGCCAGCAGGCATAAGACTAGCGGGAGTACAGATACGCAGTATTTT.